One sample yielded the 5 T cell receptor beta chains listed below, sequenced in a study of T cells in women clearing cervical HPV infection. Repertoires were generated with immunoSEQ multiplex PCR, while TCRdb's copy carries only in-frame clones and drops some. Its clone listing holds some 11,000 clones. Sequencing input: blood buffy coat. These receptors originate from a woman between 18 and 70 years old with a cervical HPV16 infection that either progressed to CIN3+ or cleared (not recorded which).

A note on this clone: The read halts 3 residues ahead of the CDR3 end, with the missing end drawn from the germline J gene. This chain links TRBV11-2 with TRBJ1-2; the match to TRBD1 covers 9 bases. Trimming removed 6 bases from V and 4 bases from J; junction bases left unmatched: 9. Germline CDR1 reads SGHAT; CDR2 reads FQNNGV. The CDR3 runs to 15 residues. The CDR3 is CASSQGQGTTYGYTF. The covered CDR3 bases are TGTGCCAGCAGTCAAGGACAGGGGACTACCTATGGC.

CDR3 region: CASSDRTGAYEQYF. The sequenced part of the CDR3 DNA is TGTGCCAGCAGTGATAGGACAGGGGCCTACGAG. The V call is TRBV2, the J call TRBJ2-7; 9 bases are shared with TRBD1. The CDR3 goes on 3 residues after the read ends, and that part is filled in from the germline J gene. The V gene end was trimmed by 3 bases and the J gene end by 2 bases; junction bases not matched to a gene: 2. The germline CDR1 and CDR2 sequences are SNHLY and FYNNEI. CDR3 size: 14 residues.

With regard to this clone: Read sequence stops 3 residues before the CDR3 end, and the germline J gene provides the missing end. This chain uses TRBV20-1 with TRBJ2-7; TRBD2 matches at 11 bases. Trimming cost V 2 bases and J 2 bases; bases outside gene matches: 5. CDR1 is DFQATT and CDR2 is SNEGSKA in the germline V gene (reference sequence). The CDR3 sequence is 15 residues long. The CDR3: CSARMGGLAAYEQYF. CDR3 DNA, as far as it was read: TGCAGTGCTAGAATGGGGGGACTAGCGGCCTACGAG.

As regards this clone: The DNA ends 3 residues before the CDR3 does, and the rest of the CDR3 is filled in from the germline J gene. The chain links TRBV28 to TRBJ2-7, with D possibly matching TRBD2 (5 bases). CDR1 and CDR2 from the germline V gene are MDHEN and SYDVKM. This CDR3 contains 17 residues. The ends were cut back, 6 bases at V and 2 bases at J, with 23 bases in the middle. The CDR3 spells CASSSGPRLELPYEQYF. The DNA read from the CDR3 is TGTGCCAGCAGCAGCGGACCCCGGCTAGAGCTCCCCTACGAG.

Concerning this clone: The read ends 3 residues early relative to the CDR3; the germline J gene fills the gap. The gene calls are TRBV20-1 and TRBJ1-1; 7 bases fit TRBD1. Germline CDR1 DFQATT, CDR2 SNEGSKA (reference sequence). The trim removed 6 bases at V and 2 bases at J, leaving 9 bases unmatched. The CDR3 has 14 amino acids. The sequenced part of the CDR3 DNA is TGCAGTGCCCCCCGACAGGGAACAAACACTGAA. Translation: CSAPRQGTNTE. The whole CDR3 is CSAPRQGTNTEAFF.